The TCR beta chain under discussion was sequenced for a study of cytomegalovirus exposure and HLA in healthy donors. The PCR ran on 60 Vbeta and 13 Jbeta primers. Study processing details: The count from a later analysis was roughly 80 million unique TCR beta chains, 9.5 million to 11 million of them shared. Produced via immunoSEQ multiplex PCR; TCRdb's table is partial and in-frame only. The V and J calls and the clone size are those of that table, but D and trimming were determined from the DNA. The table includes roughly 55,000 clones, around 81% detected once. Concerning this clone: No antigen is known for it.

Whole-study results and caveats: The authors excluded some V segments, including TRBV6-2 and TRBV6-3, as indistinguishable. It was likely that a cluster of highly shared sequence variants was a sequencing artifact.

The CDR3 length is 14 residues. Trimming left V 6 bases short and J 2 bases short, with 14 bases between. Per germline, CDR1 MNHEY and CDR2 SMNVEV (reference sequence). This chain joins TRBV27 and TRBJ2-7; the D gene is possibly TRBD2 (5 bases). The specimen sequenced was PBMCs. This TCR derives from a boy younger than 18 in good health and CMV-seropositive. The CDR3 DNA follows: TGTGCCAGCAGGGCGGGCCGAGGGCCCTACGAGCAGTACTTC. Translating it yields CASRAGRGPYEQYF.